The sequence of this T cell receptor (beta chain) was determined in a study of T cell repertoires in cytomegalovirus infection. Study summary: Indications of both CMV infection and matching HLA type were provided by public TCR beta signatures.

Notes on the study in general: Cumulative public TCR beta family frequency identified carriers of CMV plus the relevant HLA.

This clonotype was seen at least ten times. Its antigen is currently unknown. Germline lookup yields CDR1 SGHVS and CDR2 FQNEAQ. Between the trimmed V and J ends, which lost 1 base and 0 bases, there was a span of 19 bases. The CDR3 is 19 amino acids. TCRdb itself ran the reads through MiXCR, one entry per CDR3 protein. The sample gives tens of thousands of distinct CDR3 sequences, roughly 22% of which show up once; about a fifth is in the top ten. The chain employs TRBV7-8 and TRBJ1-5; D may be TRBD1 (5 bases). This clonotype was obtained from a human donor in good health (CMV status not recorded). Some clones in this sample may be carry-over from other donors' samples. Sample: PBMCs, sequenced either directly or after in vitro stimulation (not recorded which). CDR3 sequence (DNA): TGTGCCAGCAGCTTAGACCACTACAGGACTGACTATAGCAATCAGCCCCAGCATTTT. Protein product: CASSLDHYRTDYSNQPQHF.